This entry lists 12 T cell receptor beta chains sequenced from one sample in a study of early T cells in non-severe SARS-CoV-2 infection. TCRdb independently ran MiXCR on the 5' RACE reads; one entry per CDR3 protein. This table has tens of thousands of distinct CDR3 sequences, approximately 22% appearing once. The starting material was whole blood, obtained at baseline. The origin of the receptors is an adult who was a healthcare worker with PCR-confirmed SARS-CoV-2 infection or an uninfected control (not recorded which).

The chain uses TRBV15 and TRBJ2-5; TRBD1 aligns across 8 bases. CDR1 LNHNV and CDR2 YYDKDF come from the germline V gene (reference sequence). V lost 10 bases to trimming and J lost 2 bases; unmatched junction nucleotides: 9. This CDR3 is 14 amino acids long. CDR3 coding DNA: TGTGCCAAGAGACAGGGGAAGGGGCAAGAGACCCAGTACTTC. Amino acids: CAKRQGKGQETQYF.

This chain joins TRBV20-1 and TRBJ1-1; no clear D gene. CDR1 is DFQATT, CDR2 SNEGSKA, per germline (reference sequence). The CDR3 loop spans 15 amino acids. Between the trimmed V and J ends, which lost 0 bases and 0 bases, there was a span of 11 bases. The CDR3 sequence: CSARETVYLNTEAFF. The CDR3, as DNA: TGCAGTGCTAGAGAGACGGTATATCTGAACACTGAAGCTTTCTTT.

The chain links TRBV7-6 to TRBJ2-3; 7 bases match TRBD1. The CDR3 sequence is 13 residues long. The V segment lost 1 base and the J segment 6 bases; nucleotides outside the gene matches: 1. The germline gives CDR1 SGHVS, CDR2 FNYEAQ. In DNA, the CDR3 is TGTGCCAGCAGCTTAGTAGGGGGCGATACGCAGTATTTT. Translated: CASSLVGGDTQYF.

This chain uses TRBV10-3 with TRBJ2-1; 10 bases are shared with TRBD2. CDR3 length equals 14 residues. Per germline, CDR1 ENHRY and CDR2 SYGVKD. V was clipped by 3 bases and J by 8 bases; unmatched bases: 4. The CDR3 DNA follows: TGTGCCATCAGTGACAGCGGGGGGGCAGATGAGCAGTTCTTC. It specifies CAISDSGGADEQFF.

Here the CDR3 DNA reads TGCGCCAGCAGCTTGGTCCCGGGTACCAAAAACATTCAGTACTTC. It translates to CASSLVPGTKNIQYF. The chain employs TRBV5-1 and TRBJ2-4; no clear D gene. V gave up 0 bases and J gave up 2 bases, with 9 bases separating them. In germline, CDR1 is SGHRS, CDR2 YFSETQ. This CDR3 comprises 15 residues.

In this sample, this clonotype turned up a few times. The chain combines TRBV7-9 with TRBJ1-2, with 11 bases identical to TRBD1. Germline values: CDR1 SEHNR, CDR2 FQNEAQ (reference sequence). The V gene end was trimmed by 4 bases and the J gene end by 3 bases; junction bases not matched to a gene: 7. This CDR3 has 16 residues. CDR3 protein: CASSSPGQGGDYGYTF. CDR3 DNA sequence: TGTGCCAGCAGCTCCCCGGGACAGGGGGGCGACTATGGCTACACCTTC.

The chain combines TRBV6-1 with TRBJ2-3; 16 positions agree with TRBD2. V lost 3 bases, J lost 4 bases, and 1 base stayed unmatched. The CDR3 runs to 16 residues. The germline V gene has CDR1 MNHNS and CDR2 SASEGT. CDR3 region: CASSEGLAGGADTQYF. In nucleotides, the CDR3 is TGTGCCAGCAGTGAGGGACTAGCGGGGGGGGCAGATACGCAGTATTTT.

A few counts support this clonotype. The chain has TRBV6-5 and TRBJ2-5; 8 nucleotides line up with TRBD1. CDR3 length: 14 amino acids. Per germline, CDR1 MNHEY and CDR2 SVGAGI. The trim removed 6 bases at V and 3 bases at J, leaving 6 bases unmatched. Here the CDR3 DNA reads TGTGCCAGCAGACAATTGGACAGGGAAGAGACCCAGTACTTC. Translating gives CASRQLDREETQYF.

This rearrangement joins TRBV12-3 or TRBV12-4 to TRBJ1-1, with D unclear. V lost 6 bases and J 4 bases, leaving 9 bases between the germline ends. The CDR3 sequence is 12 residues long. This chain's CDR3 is CASRGPGTEAFF. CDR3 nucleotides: TGTGCCAGCAGGGGCCCGGGCACTGAAGCTTTCTTT.

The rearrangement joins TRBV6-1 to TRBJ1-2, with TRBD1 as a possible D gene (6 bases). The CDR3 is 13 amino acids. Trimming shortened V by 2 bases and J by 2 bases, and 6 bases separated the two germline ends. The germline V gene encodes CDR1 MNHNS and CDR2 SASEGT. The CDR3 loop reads CASSERGNYGYTF. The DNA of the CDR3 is TGTGCCAGCAGTGAAAGGGGGAACTATGGCTACACCTTC.

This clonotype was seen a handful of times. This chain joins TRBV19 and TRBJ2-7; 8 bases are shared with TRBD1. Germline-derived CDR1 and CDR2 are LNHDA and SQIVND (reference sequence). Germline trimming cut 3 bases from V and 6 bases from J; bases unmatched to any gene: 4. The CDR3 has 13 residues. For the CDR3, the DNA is TGTGCCAGTAGTATGGGGACAGGTCTCGAGCAGTACTTC. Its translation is CASSMGTGLEQYF.

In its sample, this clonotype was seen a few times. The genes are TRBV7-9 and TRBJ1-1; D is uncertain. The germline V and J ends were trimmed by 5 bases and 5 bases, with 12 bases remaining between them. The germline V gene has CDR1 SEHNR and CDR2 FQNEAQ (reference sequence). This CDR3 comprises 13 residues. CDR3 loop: CASSPGVTTEAFF. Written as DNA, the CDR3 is TGTGCCAGCAGCCCCGGGGTCACTACTGAAGCTTTCTTT. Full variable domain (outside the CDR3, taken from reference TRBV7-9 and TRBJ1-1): DTGVSQNPRHKITKRGQNVTFRCDPISEHNRLYWYRQTLGQGPEFLTYFQNEAQLEKSRLLSDRFSAERPKGSFSTLEIQRTEQGDSAMYLCASSPGVTTEAFFGQGTRLTVV.